The clone carrying this T cell receptor (beta chain) came up a few times. The sample originates from a study of blood T cell repertoires in COVID-19. The overall study: Acute and convalescent COVID-19 samples came from the United States, Italy and Spain. Nucleic acid was either cDNA or gDNA, and it came from T cells, B-cell-depleted T cells, or PBMCs.

The germline V gene has CDR1 MDHEN and CDR2 SYDVKM. With 5 bases removed from V and 1 base from J, the gap between germline ends came to 21 bases. This CDR3 region has 18 residues. Authors' methods: Amplification of reference gene primers was used by the study to estimate nucleated cell counts. TCRdb keeps only in-frame clones here, not all; method: immunoSEQ multiplex PCR. The V and J calls and clone size were taken over from that table, and D and trimming were inferred from the DNA. The profile shows about 240,000 clones, more than 75% of them singletons. This chain uses TRBV28 with TRBJ1-5, with D tentatively TRBD1 (5 bases). This receptor was taken from a man aged 80 or over with acute or convalescent COVID-19. Sequencing was performed on peripheral blood. CDR3 sequence reads: CASSPLRWTTGSNQPQHF. In nucleotides, the CDR3 is TGTGCCAGCAGTCCCCTCCGTTGGACAACGGGCAGCAATCAGCCCCAGCATTTT.